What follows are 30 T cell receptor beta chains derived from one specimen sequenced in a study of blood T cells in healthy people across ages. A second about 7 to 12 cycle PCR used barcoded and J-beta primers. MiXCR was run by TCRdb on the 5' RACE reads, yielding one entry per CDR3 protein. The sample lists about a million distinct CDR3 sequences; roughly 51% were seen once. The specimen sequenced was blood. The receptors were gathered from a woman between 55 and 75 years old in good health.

CDR3 in DNA: TGTGCCAGCAGCTCACGGGACACCAGGCGGCAGTACTTC. Its translation: CASSSRDTRRQYF. V gene TRBV7-6 combines with J gene TRBJ2-5; D possibly corresponds to TRBD1 (6 bases). Trimming took 4 bases from V and 11 from J, leaving 17 bases between them. The CDR3 totals 13 residues. Germline V gene lookup returns CDR1 SGHVS and CDR2 FNYEAQ.

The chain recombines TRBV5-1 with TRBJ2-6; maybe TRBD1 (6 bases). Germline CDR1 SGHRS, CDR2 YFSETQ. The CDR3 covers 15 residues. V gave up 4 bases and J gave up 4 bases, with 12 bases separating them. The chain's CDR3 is CASSLDRPGANVLTF. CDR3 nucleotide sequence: TGCGCCAGCAGCCTAGACAGGCCGGGGGCCAACGTCCTGACTTTC.

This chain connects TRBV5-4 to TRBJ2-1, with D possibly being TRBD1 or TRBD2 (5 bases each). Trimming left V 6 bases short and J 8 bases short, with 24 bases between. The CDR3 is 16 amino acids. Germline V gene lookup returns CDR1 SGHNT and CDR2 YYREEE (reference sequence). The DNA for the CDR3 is TGTGCCAGCATTTCCGAACCGGGACGACCTCCCTATGAGCAGTTCTTC. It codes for CASISEPGRPPYEQFF.

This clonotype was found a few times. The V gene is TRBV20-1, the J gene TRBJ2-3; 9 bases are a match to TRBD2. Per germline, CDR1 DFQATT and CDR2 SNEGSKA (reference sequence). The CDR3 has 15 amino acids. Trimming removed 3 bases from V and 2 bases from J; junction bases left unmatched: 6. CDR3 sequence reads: CSASPGGRVTDTQYF. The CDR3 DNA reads TGCAGTGCTAGTCCCGGCGGGAGGGTCACAGATACGCAGTATTTT.

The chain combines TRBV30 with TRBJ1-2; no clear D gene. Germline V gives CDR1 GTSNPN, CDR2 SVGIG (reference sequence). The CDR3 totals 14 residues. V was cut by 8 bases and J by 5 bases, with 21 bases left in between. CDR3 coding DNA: TGTGCCCGCTCCAGAGTTCAAAGCGGATATGGCTACACCTTC. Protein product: CARSRVQSGYGYTF. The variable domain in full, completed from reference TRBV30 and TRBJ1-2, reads SQTIHQWPATLVQPVGSPLSLECTVEGTSNPNLYWYRQAAGRGLQLLFYSVGIGQISSEVPQNLSASRPQDRQFILSSKKLLLSDSGFYLCARSRVQSGYGYTFGSGTRLTVV.

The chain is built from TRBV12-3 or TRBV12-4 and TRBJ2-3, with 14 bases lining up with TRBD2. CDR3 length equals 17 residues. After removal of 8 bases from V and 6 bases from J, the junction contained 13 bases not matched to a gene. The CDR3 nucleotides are TGTGCCAGCTGTTATAAACCGGGACTAGCGGGAGTGGATACGCAGTATTTT. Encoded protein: CASCYKPGLAGVDTQYF.

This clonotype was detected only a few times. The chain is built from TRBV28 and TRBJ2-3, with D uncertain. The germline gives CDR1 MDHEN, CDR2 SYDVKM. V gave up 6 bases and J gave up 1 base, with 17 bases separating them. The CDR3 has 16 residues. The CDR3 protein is CASSRRRVFGTDTQYF. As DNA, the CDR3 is TGTGCCAGCAGCCGAAGGCGAGTGTTTGGCACAGATACGCAGTATTTT.

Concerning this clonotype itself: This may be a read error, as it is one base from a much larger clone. The CDR3: CASSPRTGEETQFF. The CDR3 DNA reads as TGTGCCAGCAGCCCCCGGACAGGGGAAGAGACCCAGTTCTTC. The chain couples TRBV7-2 to TRBJ2-1; TRBD1 aligns across 9 bases. The ends lost 5 bases at V and 13 bases at J; junction bases unmatched: 12. The CDR3 runs to 14 residues. Germline V gene data show CDR1 as SGHTA and CDR2 as FQGNSA.

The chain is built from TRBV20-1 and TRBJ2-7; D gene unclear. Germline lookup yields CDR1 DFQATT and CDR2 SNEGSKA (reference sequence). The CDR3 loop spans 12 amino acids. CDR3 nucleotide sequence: TGCACTGCAACCACTTTTACCTACGAGCAGTACTTC. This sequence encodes CTATTFTYEQYF.

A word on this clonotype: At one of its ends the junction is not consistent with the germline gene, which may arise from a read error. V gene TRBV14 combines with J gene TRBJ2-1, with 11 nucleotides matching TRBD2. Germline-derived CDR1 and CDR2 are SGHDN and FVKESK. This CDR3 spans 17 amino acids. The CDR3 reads CASSPTRGTSGYTEQFF. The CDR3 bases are TGTGCCAGCAGCCCGACGCGGGGGACTAGCGGATACACTGAGCAGTTCTTC.

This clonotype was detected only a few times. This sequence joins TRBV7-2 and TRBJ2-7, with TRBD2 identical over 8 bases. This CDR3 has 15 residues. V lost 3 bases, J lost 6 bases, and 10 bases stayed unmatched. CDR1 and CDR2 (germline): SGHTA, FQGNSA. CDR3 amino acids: CASSFSSGAPSEQYF. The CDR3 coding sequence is TGTGCCAGCAGCTTCAGTAGCGGGGCTCCGAGCGAGCAGTACTTC.

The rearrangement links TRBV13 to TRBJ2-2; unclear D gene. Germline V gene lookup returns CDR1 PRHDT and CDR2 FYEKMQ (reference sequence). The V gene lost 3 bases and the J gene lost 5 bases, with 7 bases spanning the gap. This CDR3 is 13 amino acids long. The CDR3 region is CASSLIITGELFF. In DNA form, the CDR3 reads TGTGCCAGCAGCTTGATAATTACCGGGGAGCTGTTTTTT.

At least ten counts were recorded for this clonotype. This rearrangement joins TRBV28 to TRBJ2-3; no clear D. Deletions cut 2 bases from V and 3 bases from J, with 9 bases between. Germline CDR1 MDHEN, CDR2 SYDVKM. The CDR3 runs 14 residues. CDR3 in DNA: TGTGCCAGCAGTTTACCGCGGCGGACAGATACGCAGTATTTT. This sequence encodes CASSLPRRTDTQYF.

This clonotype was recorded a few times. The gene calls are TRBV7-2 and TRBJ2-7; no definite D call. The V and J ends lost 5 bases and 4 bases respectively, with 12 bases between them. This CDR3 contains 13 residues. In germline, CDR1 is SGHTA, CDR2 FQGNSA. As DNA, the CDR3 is TGTGCCAGCAGCATCTTCGTGGGGTACGAGCAGTACTTC. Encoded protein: CASSIFVGYEQYF.

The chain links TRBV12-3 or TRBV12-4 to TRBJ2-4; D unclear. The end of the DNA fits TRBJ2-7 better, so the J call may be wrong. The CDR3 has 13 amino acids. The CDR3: CASSVDFSYEQYF. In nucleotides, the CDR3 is TGTGCCAGCAGTGTCGACTTCAGCTACGAGCAGTACTTC.

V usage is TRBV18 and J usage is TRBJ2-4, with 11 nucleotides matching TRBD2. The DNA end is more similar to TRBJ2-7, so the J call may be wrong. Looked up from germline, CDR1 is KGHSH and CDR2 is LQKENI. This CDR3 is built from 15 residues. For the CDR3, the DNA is TGTGCCAGCTCACCATCACTAGCGGGAGTCTACGAGCAGTACTTC. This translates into CASSPSLAGVYEQYF.

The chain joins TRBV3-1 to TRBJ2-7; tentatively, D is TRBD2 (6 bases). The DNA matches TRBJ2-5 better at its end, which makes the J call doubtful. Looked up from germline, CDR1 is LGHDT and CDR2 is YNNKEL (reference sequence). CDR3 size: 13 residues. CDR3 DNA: TGTGCCAGCAGCCAAGATTGGGACTTGACCCAGTACTTC. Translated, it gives CASSQDWDLTQYF.

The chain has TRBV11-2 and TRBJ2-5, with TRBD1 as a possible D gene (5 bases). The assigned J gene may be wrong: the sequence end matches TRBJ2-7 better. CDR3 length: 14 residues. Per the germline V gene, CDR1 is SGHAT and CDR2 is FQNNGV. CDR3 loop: CASSLYQGFSEQYF. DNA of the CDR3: TGTGCCAGCAGCTTGTATCAGGGATTTTCCGAGCAGTACTTC.

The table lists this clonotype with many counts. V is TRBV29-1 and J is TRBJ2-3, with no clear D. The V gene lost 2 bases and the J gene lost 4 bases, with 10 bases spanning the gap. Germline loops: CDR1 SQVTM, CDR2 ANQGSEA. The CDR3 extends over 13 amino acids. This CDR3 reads CSVEKGRADTQYF. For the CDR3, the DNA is TGCAGCGTTGAAAAGGGAAGGGCAGATACGCAGTATTTT.

The CDR3 DNA reads as TGTGCCAGCAGTTACAGGGAAGGGATGAACACTGAAGCTTTCTTT. This encodes CASSYREGMNTEAFF. The chain joins TRBV6-5 to TRBJ1-1; D uncertain. Trimming stripped 2 bases from V and 0 bases from J, with 10 bases between. The germline V gene encodes CDR1 MNHEY and CDR2 SVGAGI. The CDR3 is made up of 15 amino acids.

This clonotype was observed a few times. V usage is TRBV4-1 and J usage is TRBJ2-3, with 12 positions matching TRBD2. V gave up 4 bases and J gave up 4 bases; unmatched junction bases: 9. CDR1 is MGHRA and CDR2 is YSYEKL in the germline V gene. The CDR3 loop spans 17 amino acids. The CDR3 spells CASSLNRLAGVADTQYF. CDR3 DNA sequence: TGCGCCAGCAGCCTAAATCGACTAGCGGGAGTCGCAGATACGCAGTATTTT.

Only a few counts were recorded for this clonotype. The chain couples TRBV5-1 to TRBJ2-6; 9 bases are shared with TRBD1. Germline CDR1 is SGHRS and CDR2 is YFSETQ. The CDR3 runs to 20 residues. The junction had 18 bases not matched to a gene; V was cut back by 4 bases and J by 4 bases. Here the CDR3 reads CASSLRRTGAALRGANVLTF. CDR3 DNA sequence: TGCGCCAGCAGCCTCAGAAGGACAGGGGCGGCCCTTAGGGGGGCCAACGTCCTGACTTTC. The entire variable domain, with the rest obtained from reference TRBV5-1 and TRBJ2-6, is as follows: KAGVTQTPRYLIKTRGQQVTLSCSPISGHRSVSWYQQTPGQGLQFLFEYFSETQRNKGNFPGRFSGRQFSNSRSEMNVSTLELGDSALYLCASSLRRTGAALRGANVLTFGAGSRLTVL.

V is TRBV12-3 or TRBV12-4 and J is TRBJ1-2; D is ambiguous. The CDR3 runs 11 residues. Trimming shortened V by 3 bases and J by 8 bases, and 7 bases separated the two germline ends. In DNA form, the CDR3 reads TGTGCCAGCAGTTTTGTGGAGGGCTACACCTTC. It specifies CASSFVEGYTF.

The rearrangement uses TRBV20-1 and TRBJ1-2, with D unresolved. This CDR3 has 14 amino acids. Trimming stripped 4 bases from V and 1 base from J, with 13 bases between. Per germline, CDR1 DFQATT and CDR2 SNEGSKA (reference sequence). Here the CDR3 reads CSAKLSDGNYGYTF. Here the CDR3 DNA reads TGCAGTGCTAAATTGAGTGACGGTAACTATGGCTACACCTTC.

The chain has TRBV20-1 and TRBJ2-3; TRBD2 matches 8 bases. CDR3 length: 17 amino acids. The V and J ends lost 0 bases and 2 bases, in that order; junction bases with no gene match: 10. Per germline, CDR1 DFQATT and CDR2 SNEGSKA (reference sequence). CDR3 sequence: CSARDPGSGMDTDTQYF. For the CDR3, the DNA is TGCAGTGCTAGAGATCCAGGTAGCGGGATGGACACAGATACGCAGTATTTT.

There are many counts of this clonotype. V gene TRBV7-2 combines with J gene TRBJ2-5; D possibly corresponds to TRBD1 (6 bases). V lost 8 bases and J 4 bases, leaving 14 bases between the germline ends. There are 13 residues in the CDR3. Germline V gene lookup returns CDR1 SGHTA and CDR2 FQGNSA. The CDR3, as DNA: TGTGCCAGCCGGTCTTACAGGGTAGAGACCCAGTACTTC. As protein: CASRSYRVETQYF.

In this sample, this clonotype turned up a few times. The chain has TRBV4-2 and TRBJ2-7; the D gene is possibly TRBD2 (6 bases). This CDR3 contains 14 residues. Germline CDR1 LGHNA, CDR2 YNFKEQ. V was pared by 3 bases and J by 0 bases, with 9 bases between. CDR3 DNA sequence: TGTGCCAGCAGCCATCCGACTAGCTCCTACGAGCAGTACTTC. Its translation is CASSHPTSSYEQYF.

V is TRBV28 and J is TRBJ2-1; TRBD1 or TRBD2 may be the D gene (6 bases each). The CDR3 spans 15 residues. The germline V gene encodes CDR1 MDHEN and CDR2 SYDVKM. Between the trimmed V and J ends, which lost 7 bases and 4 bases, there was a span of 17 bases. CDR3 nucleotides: TGTGCCAGCACTGAAGCAGGGGCGGGATACAATGAGCAGTTCTTC. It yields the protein CASTEAGAGYNEQFF.

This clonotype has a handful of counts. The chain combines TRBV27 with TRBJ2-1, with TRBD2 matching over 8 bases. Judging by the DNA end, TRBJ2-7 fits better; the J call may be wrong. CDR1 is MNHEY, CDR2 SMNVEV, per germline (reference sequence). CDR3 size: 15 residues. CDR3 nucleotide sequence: TGTGCCAGCAGTTTAGGGGCTAGCGGGTACAATGAGCAGTACTTC. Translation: CASSLGASGYNEQYF.

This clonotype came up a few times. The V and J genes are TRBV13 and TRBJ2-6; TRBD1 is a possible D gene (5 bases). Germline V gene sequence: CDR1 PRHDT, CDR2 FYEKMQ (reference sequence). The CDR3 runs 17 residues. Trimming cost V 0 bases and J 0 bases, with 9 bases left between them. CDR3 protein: CASSLGGAPSGANVLTF. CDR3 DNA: TGTGCCAGCAGCTTAGGTGGGGCCCCCTCTGGGGCCAACGTCCTGACTTTC.